This record looks at one T cell receptor beta chain sequence and its context. The sample belongs to a study of OX40 agonist ivuxolimab in advanced cancers. Data came from immunoSEQ multiplex PCR; TCRdb stores just in-frame clones and leaves some out. In the table there are about 64,000 clones, approximately 89% of which are singletons. The CDR3 covers 12 residues. V was clipped by 0 bases and J by 11 bases, with 10 bases between them. Germline V gene data show CDR1 as SNHLY and CDR2 as FYNNEI. The genes are TRBV2 and TRBJ1-1; no reliable D call. Source: CD4+ or CD8+ T cells sorted from blood, taken in a trial of the OX40 agonist ivuxolimab. This TCR was sampled from an adult with an advanced solid tumor such as melanoma, head and neck, liver or kidney cancer. The CDR3 DNA reads as TGTGCCAGCAGTGAAGCGGTGGCGTTGGCTTTCTTT. This sequence encodes CASSEAVALAFF.